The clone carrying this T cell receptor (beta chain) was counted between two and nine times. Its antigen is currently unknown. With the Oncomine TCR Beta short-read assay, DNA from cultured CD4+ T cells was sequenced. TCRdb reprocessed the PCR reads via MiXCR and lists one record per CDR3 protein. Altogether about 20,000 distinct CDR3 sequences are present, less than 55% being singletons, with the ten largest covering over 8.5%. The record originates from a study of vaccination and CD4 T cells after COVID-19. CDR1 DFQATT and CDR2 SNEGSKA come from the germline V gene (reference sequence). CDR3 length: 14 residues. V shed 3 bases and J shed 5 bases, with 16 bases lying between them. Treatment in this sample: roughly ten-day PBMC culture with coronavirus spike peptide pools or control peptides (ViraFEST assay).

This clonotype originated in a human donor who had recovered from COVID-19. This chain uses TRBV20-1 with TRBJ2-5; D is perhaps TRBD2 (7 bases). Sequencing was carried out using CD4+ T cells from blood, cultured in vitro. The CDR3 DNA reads TGCAGTGCTAGTTGGGGGGGCGCCGTGGAGACCCAGTACTTC. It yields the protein CSASWGGAVETQYF.